The rows below give T cell receptor beta chains drawn from one sample of a study of post-analysis software for immune sequencing data. TCRdb reprocessed the PCR reads via MiXCR and lists one record per CDR3 protein. This table holds 650,000 to 900,000 distinct CDR3 sequences, about 43% found once. The material sequenced was blood. The receptors originated from a girl aged 5-17 years with multiple sclerosis. The CDR3 runs from the conserved cysteine through the conserved F or W. Fields, in order: J gene, V gene, D gene, clone size, CDR3 DNA, CDR3 protein. D genes are given only for firm matches. Clone sizes are given selectively: once, few, many, or a class where the clone is expanded.

TRBJ2-1 TRBV7-8 TRBD2 - TGTGCCAGCAGCTTAGGGGGGGGACTAGCGGGAGGCAACAATGAGCAGTTCTTC CASSLGGGLAGGNNEQFF
TRBJ2-5 TRBV7-9 - few TGTGCCAGCAGCCCGGTCGAAAAAGAGACCCAGTACTTC CASSPVEKETQYF
TRBJ2-6 TRBV7-9 TRBD1 - TGTGCCAGCAGCGACCGGACAGGGGATTACTCTGGGGCCAACGTCCTGACTTTC CASSDRTGDYSGANVLTF
TRBJ1-5 TRBV18 TRBD1 - TGTGCCAGCTCACCCCGGGACAGGAGTCAGCCCCAGCATTTT CASSPRDRSQPQHF
TRBJ2-1 TRBV5-1 - - TGCGCCAGCAGCCCAACGGGAGCGTACAATGAGCAGTTCTTC CASSPTGAYNEQFF
TRBJ1-1 TRBV12-3/TRBV12-4 - - TGTGCCAGCAGCCCCTTCTGGGGGGCCTCGAACACTGAAGCTTTCTTT CASSPFWGASNTEAFF
TRBJ2-5 TRBV11-2 - - TGTGCCAGCAGCTTAATGTCAGGGAACCAAGAGACCCAGTACTTC CASSLMSGNQETQYF
TRBJ2-7 TRBV4-1 TRBD1 few TGCGCCAGCAGCCAAGTCCCCGGACAGGTTGCCTACGAGCAGTACTTC CASSQVPGQVAYEQYF
TRBJ2-4 TRBV29-1 - - TGCAGCGTTGTACAGGTAGTGGGCGGGCAGTACTTC CSVVQVVGGQYF
TRBJ2-7 TRBV3-1 - few TGTGCCAGCAGCCAAAACGGACTATCCTACGAGCAGTACTTC CASSQNGLSYEQYF
TRBJ2-7 TRBV12-3/TRBV12-4 TRBD2 few TGTGCCAGCAGTTCCGCGGGAGGGTCCTACGAGCAGTACTTC CASSSAGGSYEQYF
TRBJ2-7 TRBV7-9 - few TGTGCCAGCAGCTTATGGGATTCTTCACACGAGCAGTACTTC CASSLWDSSHEQYF
TRBJ1-5 TRBV6-5 - - TGTGCCAGCAGTTACTCGGGGCCGGGTCAGCCCCAGCATTTT CASSYSGPGQPQHF
TRBJ2-2 TRBV6-5 TRBD1 - TGTGCCAGCAGTTACGGACAGGGGAGAACCGGGGAGCTGTTTTTT CASSYGQGRTGELFF
TRBJ2-1 TRBV4-1 TRBD1 - TGCGCCAGCAGCCAAGACTCCCGACAGGGCTATGAGCAGTTCTTC CASSQDSRQGYEQFF
TRBJ1-6 TRBV20-1 - - TGCAGTGCTAGAGATCCAGGGGATTCACCCCTCCACTTT CSARDPGDSPLHF
TRBJ2-7 TRBV20-1 - - TGCAGTGCTAGAGATCGCCAGCAAGGGGTCGAGCAGTACTTC CSARDRQQGVEQYF
TRBJ2-1 TRBV7-8 TRBD2 once TGTGCCAGCAGCGTAGGGGCTAGCGGGAGCCTGGAGCAGTTCTTC CASSVGASGSLEQFF
TRBJ2-3 TRBV25-1 - few TGTGCCAGCAGTGAGCCTCTCCAGGCTGTGAGCACAGATACGCAGTATTTT CASSEPLQAVSTDTQYF
TRBJ1-1 TRBV12-3/TRBV12-4 TRBD1 - TGTGCCAGCAGCCCCGGGACAGACAACACTGAAGCTTTCTTT CASSPGTDNTEAFF